This is a list of T cell receptor beta chains from one sample in a study of blood T cell repertoires in COVID-19. Repertoires were generated with immunoSEQ multiplex PCR, while TCRdb's copy carries only in-frame clones and drops some. The profile shows under 250,000 clones, 86% of them singletons. The sample was peripheral blood. All receptors come from an elderly woman with COVID-19, enrolled during active disease. The CDR3 runs from the conserved cysteine through the conserved F or W. The D gene is left open where the match is weak. Only some rows state a clone size, as once, few, many or a class for expanded clones.

>15|.|TRBJ2-7|TRBV11-1|TRBD1
TGTGCCAGCAGCCTCGGGACAGTAGAATCCTACGAGCAGTACTTC
CASSLGTVESYEQYF
>15|.|TRBJ2-7|TRBV19|TRBD1
TGTGCCAGTAGTACCCCCGGGACAGGGGCCTACGAGCAGTACTTC
CASSTPGTGAYEQYF
>16|.|TRBJ2-3|TRBV7-9|TRBD2
TGTGCCAGCAGCACGAGGACTAGCGGGGTCACAGATACGCAGTATTTT
CASSTRTSGVTDTQYF
>13|.|TRBJ2-3|TRBV12-3/TRBV12-4|.
TGTGCCAGCAGTGCCAATGAGGGAGATACGCAGTATTTT
CASSANEGDTQYF
>17|.|TRBJ1-2|TRBV28|.
TGTGCCAGCAATCTAGGGGGGGGCGGCGGAACTAACTATGGCTACACCTTC
CASNLGGGGGTNYGYTF
>16|few|TRBJ1-2|TRBV5-1|TRBD1
TGCGCCAGCAGCGCCCACAACAGGGGGCGCGTACGTGGCTACACCTTC
CASSAHNRGRVRGYTF
>14|.|TRBJ1-1|TRBV11-2|.
TGTGCCAGCAGCCAGGACAGCTTAGGCACTGAAGCTTTCTTT
CASSQDSLGTEAFF
>15|.|TRBJ2-3|TRBV28|TRBD1
TGTGCCAGCAGTCCTCCCGACAGGGTTACAGATACGCAGTATTTT
CASSPPDRVTDTQYF
>15|.|TRBJ2-5|TRBV5-4|TRBD2
TGTGCCAGCAGCTTCGAAGCGGGGGGAAAAGAGACCCAGTACTTC
CASSFEAGGKETQYF
>13|.|TRBJ1-1|TRBV12-3/TRBV12-4|TRBD1
TGTGCCAGCAGTCGGACAGGGTATACTGAGGCTTTCTTT
CASSRTGYTEAFF
>16|.|TRBJ1-1|TRBV19|.
TGTGCCAGTAGTATACCACCACAGGGCTTAGCCACTGAAGCTTTCTTT
CASSIPPQGLATEAFF
>14|.|TRBJ2-1|TRBV5-3|TRBD1
TGTGCCAGAACACCGGGACAGGGTCACAATGAGCAGTTCTTC
CARTPGQGHNEQFF
>14|.|TRBJ1-4|TRBV6-5|TRBD1
TGTGCCAGCAGCCCGGGACAGGGGAATGAAAAACTGTTTTTT
CASSPGQGNEKLFF
>13|.|TRBJ2-1|TRBV5-6|TRBD1
TGTGCCAGTATCCGGGACAGGACCAATGAGCAGTTCTTC
CASIRDRTNEQFF
>13|.|TRBJ2-1|TRBV6-6|.
TGTGCCAGCAGCACGGGGTGGGATCATGAGCAGTTCTTC
CASSTGWDHEQFF
>15|.|TRBJ2-1|TRBV3-1/TRBV3-2|TRBD1
TGTGCCAGCAGCGGGCGAGGGGGCAGGATCAATGAGCAGTTCTTC
CASSGRGGRINEQFF
>13|few|TRBJ1-4|TRBV28|.
TGTGCCAGCATTTCCGGACAGAATGAAAAACTGTTTTTT
CASISGQNEKLFF
>13|.|TRBJ2-2|TRBV24-1|.
TGTGCCACCGGGACACCGAACACCGGGGAGCTGTTTTTT
CATGTPNTGELFF
>19|.|TRBJ1-2|TRBV3-1/TRBV3-2|TRBD1
TGTGCCAGCAGCCAAGATCCGGGACAGGGGGAGCGGGGGAACTATGGCTACACCTTC
CASSQDPGQGERGNYGYTF
>12|.|TRBJ2-7|TRBV30|.
TGTGCCTGGAGTGTCAGCGGGCTTGAGCAGTACTTC
CAWSVSGLEQYF
>15|.|TRBJ2-3|TRBV20-1|.
TGCAGTGCTAGTGTACGGGGGAGTAACACAGATACGCAGTATTTT
CSASVRGSNTDTQYF
>14|.|TRBJ1-2|TRBV7-2|TRBD1
TGTGCCAGCAGGACAGGGGGCTCTAACTATGGCTACACCTTC
CASRTGGSNYGYTF
>13|.|TRBJ2-5|TRBV13|.
TGTGCCAGCAGCTTCCCTAAACAAGAGACCCAGTACTTC
CASSFPKQETQYF
>14|.|TRBJ2-2|TRBV2|.
TGTGCCAGCAGAGGTTCCGGAGGGACCGGGGAGCTGTTTTTT
CASRGSGGTGELFF
>13|.|TRBJ2-1|TRBV12-3/TRBV12-4|TRBD2
TGTGCCAGCTCCGGCGGGGGGCGGAATGAGCAGTTCTTC
CASSGGGRNEQFF
>17|.|TRBJ1-2|TRBV5-5|TRBD1
TGTGCCAGCAGCTTGGCCGGGGGACAGGGGGCCTCCTATGGCTACACCTTC
CASSLAGGQGASYGYTF
>17|.|TRBJ1-6|TRBV28|.
TGTGCCAGCAGTCCACAGGGCCCTCAACGATATAATTCACCCCTCCACTTT
CASSPQGPQRYNSPLHF
>15|.|TRBJ1-2|TRBV19|TRBD1
TGTGCCAGTAGTATTACAGGGGGCGGTTACTATGGCTACACCTTC
CASSITGGGYYGYTF
>16|.|TRBJ2-1|TRBV11-3|TRBD2
TGTGCCAGCAGCTCGTCCGGGACTAGCAATTACAATGAGCAGTTCTTC
CASSSSGTSNYNEQFF
>17|.|TRBJ2-7|TRBV10-3|.
TGTGCCATCAGTGAAAGAGGAGGGAACTACGGCTCGGGGGAGCAGTACTTC
CAISERGGNYGSGEQYF
>13|.|TRBJ2-2|TRBV5-1|TRBD1
TGCGCCACAGGACAGGGGAACACCGGGGAGCTGTTTTTT
CATGQGNTGELFF
>16|once|TRBJ2-7|TRBV7-2|TRBD1
TGTGCCAGCAGCCCGAGAAGGGGACAGGGGACCTACGAGCAGTACTTC
CASSPRRGQGTYEQYF
>14|.|TRBJ1-4|TRBV18|TRBD1
TGTGCCAGCTCACTAACAGGGGATAATGAAAAACTGTTTTTT
CASSLTGDNEKLFF
>16|.|TRBJ1-1|TRBV5-1|TRBD1
TGCGCCAGCAATAGGGGGCCGGGACAACTGAACACTGAAGCTTTCTTT
CASNRGPGQLNTEAFF
>13|.|TRBJ1-4|TRBV28|.
TGTGCCAGCAGTTTAACGACACCTGAAAAACTGTTTTTT
CASSLTTPEKLFF
>15|.|TRBJ1-6|TRBV5-4|TRBD1
TGTGCCAGCAGCCCGGACAGGGTGGATAATTCACCCCTCCACTTT
CASSPDRVDNSPLHF
>17|.|TRBJ1-2|TRBV28|TRBD1
TGTGCCAGCAGTTCCCCCGGGACAGGGGGCGGGGTAAATGGCTACACCTTC
CASSSPGTGGGVNGYTF
>16|.|TRBJ2-1|TRBV5-1|TRBD2
TGCGCCAGCAGCCGAGGAGGCAGCGGGGGGCGCAATGAGCAGTTCTTC
CASSRGGSGGRNEQFF
>16|.|TRBJ1-1|TRBV5-1|TRBD1
TGCGCCAGCAGCCCCTTAGGAGGACAGGGATCCACTGAAGCTTTCTTT
CASSPLGGQGSTEAFF
>17|once|TRBJ2-6|TRBV29-1|TRBD1
TGCAGCGTTGAACCGGGACAGGTTCGCTCTGGGGCCAACGTCCTGACTTTC
CSVEPGQVRSGANVLTF
>15|.|TRBJ1-3|TRBV6-5|TRBD1
TGTGCCAGCAGACAAGACAGGGGCTCTGGAAACACCATATATTTT
CASRQDRGSGNTIYF
>13|.|TRBJ2-1|TRBV19|.
TGTGCCAGTAGTAAGGTACAGGGAAGTGAGCAGTTCTTC
CASSKVQGSEQFF
>16|.|TRBJ2-2|TRBV21-1|.
TGTGCCAGCAGCATTCCCCGGGACAGGGGAACCGGGGAGCTGTTTTTT
CASSIPRDRGTGELFF
>21|.|TRBJ1-3|TRBV6-4|TRBD1
TGTGCCAGCAGTGACCCCGTCGGGACTCTTTGCAGGGGGCTTTCTGGAAACACCATATATTTT
CASSDPVGTLCRGLSGNTIYF
>16|.|TRBJ1-5|TRBV7-9|.
TGTGCCAGCAGCTTAGTCGGGGTACATAGCAATCAGCCCCAGCATTTT
CASSLVGVHSNQPQHF
>15|.|TRBJ2-3|TRBV7-9|TRBD1
TGTGCCAGCAGCCTGGGACAGGGTTTTACAGATACGCAGTATTTT
CASSLGQGFTDTQYF
>19|.|TRBJ2-2|TRBV7-2|TRBD2
TGTGCCAGCAGCTTAGTGGGGACTAGCGGGGGGACAGGCACCGGGGAGCTGTTTTTT
CASSLVGTSGGTGTGELFF
>16|once|TRBJ1-4|TRBV27|.
TGTGCCAGCAGTTTATTTGCGGGGGAGATTAATGAAAAACTGTTTTTT
CASSLFAGEINEKLFF
>15|few|TRBJ2-7|TRBV15|TRBD1
TGTGCCACCAGCCCTTCCCCTGGACAGGACAACGAGCAGTACTTC
CATSPSPGQDNEQYF